These T cell receptor delta chains were read from a single sample in a study of Vδ1+ human thymocytes. TCRdb re-called the multiplex PCR reads via CATT. The sample consists of roughly 56,000 delta-chain clones, more than 13% of them appearing once. Sequencing was performed on Vdelta1+ gamma-delta thymocytes from the thymus. These receptors all stem from a girl under two years old who had congenital heart surgery. CDR3s leave out the opening cysteine and the closing phenylalanine or tryptophan. Fields, in order: J gene, V gene, CDR3 protein.

>TRDJ1|TRDV1
ALGDPLPIAGGRLI
>TRDJ1|TRDV1
ALGEVGKRSYEQRGTGGFPPPGTDKLI
>TRDJ1|TRDV2
ACCPGGHNTDKLI
>TRDJ1|TRDV1
ALGELWVDGSPGDPLLVSDKLI
>TRDJ1|TRDV1
ALGELTFFGWGIIPDKLI
>TRDJ1|TRDV1
ALVGLPTANVLFTRRTDKLI
>TRDJ1|TRDV1
ALGELFRLGEGHTDKLI
>TRDJ1|TRDV2
ACAGDSTDTGDDTDKLI
>TRDJ1|TRDV1
ALGDSYTDKLI
>TRDJ1|TRDV1
ALGELCSPIRGDTRTDKLI
>TRDJ1|TRDV2
ACDTGSLGSKVELI
>TRDJ1|TRDV1
ALGEALISGHTDKLI
>TRDJ1|TRDV1
ALGDLLGALYTDKLI
>TRDJ1|TRDV1
ALGELVCGSSSYVLGAKSDKLI
>TRDJ1|TRDV1
ALQRSYTDKLI
>TRDJ1|TRDV1
ALGDQHSRIPTVYWGIPQYTDKLI
>TRDJ1|TRDV1
ALGGRLNSWGMRTDKLI
>TRDJ1|TRDV1
ALGELFLQYWGIPPYTDKLI
>TRDJ1|TRDV1
ALGAPANWGILKLI
>TRDJ1|TRDV1
ALGSSEGSQCPSTGGLRSYTDKLI
>TRDJ1|TRDV2
ACGTTGGYRGGKTDKLI
>TRDJ2|TRDV2
ACDTDPTPGGGYDVLTAQLF
>TRDJ1|TRDV1
ALGEPTFLLAWHKDKLI
>TRDJ1|TRDV1
ALGELGGQLAHWDMRYWGILKLI
>TRDJ1|TRDV1
ALGERLLGDTRCPNTDKLI
>TRDJ1|TRDV1
ALGERNGVLSLDKLI
>TRDJ1|TRDV1
ALGEHLSTGGFIDKLI
>TRDJ1|TRDV1
ALGNPLGDSRGLYTDKLI
>TRDJ1|TRDV1
ALGVQDRSDKLI
>TRDJ1|TRDV1
ALGEPLAFLGPVLGYPDKLI
>TRDJ1|TRDV1
ALDLPTTWGGIRTDKLI
>TRDJ1|TRDV1
ALGELPSSYWGVPYTDKLI
>TRDJ1|TRAV29/DV5
AASALSRFPTNWGPKIDKLI
>TRDJ1|TRDV1
ALGKAIRLRRDTRYDKLI
>TRDJ1|TRDV1
ALGELDVPAAFLGDTDKLI
>TRDJ1|TRDV1
ALGEPPPSTTGGYAVGDKLI
>TRDJ1|TRDV1
ALGEFLQDTWYTDKLI
>TRDJ1|TRDV1
ALGELIGGLPLYTDKLI
>TRDJ1|TRDV1
ALGELPLAYLGDVHTDKLI
>TRDJ1|TRDV1
ALGEPVLDWGILHKLI
>TRDJ1|TRDV1
ALGETSYFDLKYWGVSDKLI
>TRDJ1|TRDV1
ALGQPLLGDTRGTDKLI
>TRDJ1|TRDV2
ACETVGTDTDKLI
>TRDJ1|TRDV1
ALVPGNQLIYTDKLI
>TRDJ1|TRDV1
ALGARPSRVTTGGYALVLGKLI
>TRDJ1|TRDV1
ALGELVSNSSPKGLGVLYTDKLI
>TRDJ1|TRDV1
ALGEPIPRGDTDKLI
>TRDJ1|TRDV1
ALGELRASSPWGINTDKLI
>TRDJ1|TRDV1
ALGEGYVRFPRSADKLI
>TRDJ1|TRDV1
ALGEGQFMVLGDTHTVPLGYTDKLI
>TRDJ1|TRDV1
ALGTPTRALLLGDYTDKLI
>TRDJ1|TRDV1
ALGELVSGLPIRFVVGGGYMRDTDKLI
>TRDJ1|TRDV1
ALGELGDTHGKLI
>TRDJ1|TRDV1
ALGELGDLPTWGMFTDKLI
>TRDJ1|TRDV1
ALGEPSLPTPLMWGIPYTDKLI
>TRDJ1|TRDV1
ALGGDQDFPDKLI
>TRDJ1|TRDV1
ALGFSAAPRGIFPSLTDKLI